These T cell receptor beta chains were read from a single sample in a study of blood T cell repertoires in COVID-19. Using immunoSEQ multiplex PCR, the repertoire was profiled, and TCRdb retains in-frame clones only, with some absent. Of more than 90,000 clones listed, about 77% were seen once; the top ten hold approximately 9.3%. Sequences were obtained from peripheral blood. The receptor set was obtained from a woman older than 75 with acute or convalescent COVID-19. Each CDR3 is given without its conserved first and last residue. The order of the fields is D gene, V gene, J gene, CDR3 protein. A D gene is named only where the DNA matches it firmly.

D: .; V: TRBV20-1; J: TRBJ1-2; CDR3: SAENTRGYT
D: .; V: TRBV5-4; J: TRBJ1-1; CDR3: ASSFSQALNTEAF
D: .; V: TRBV5-4; J: TRBJ1-2; CDR3: ASSNRGGNMRT
D: .; V: TRBV12-3/TRBV12-4; J: TRBJ1-3; CDR3: ASSFAVNTIY
D: TRBD2; V: TRBV16; J: TRBJ2-7; CDR3: ASSQSGLAGGLY
D: TRBD2; V: TRBV6-5; J: TRBJ2-7; CDR3: ASTWAGGSYEQY
D: .; V: TRBV28; J: TRBJ2-1; CDR3: ASSRQREEQF
D: .; V: TRBV11-2; J: TRBJ2-3; CDR3: ASSPAARTDTQY
D: .; V: TRBV7-9; J: TRBJ1-1; CDR3: ASSSPRQGLMNTEAF
D: TRBD1; V: TRBV28; J: TRBJ2-3; CDR3: ASSLGDRRDTQY
D: TRBD1; V: TRBV5-6; J: TRBJ2-1; CDR3: ASSLTGTGRKAYNEQF
D: .; V: TRBV5-8; J: TRBJ1-6; CDR3: ASSLSGNSPLH
D: .; V: TRBV7-2; J: TRBJ1-3; CDR3: ASSLNGQRSGNTIY
D: TRBD1; V: TRBV27; J: TRBJ1-6; CDR3: ASSLPSGTGDSPLH
D: TRBD2; V: TRBV7-3; J: TRBJ2-1; CDR3: ASSLNLAGVDEQF
D: .; V: TRBV7-2; J: TRBJ2-1; CDR3: ASTGSNEQF
D: .; V: TRBV5-4; J: TRBJ2-3; CDR3: ASSLDGGFTDTQY
D: .; V: TRBV3-1/TRBV3-2; J: TRBJ2-1; CDR3: ASSGLLITNEQF
D: .; V: TRBV7-2; J: TRBJ1-3; CDR3: ASSLSGTTSGNTIY
D: .; V: TRBV6-4; J: TRBJ1-6; CDR3: ASRASTVYNSPLH
D: TRBD2; V: TRBV4-3; J: TRBJ2-6; CDR3: ASSQDQPGEGAGANVLT
D: .; V: TRBV7-2; J: TRBJ2-5; CDR3: ASSLAGAGETQY
D: .; V: TRBV24-1; J: TRBJ2-3; CDR3: ATSDTRGADTQY
D: .; V: TRBV2; J: TRBJ1-1; CDR3: ASTFPGGTEAF
D: TRBD2; V: TRBV27; J: TRBJ2-3; CDR3: ASSSGAGGSTDTQY
D: .; V: TRBV7-9; J: TRBJ2-5; CDR3: ASSSRGSQETQY
D: .; V: TRBV5-1; J: TRBJ2-3; CDR3: ASSLRSDNTDTQY
D: .; V: TRBV2; J: TRBJ1-1; CDR3: ASRRRVNTEAF
D: .; V: TRBV5-1; J: TRBJ1-1; CDR3: ASSLGAVNTEAF
D: TRBD1; V: TRBV18; J: TRBJ2-7; CDR3: ASSPLTGGPYEQY
D: .; V: TRBV4-2; J: TRBJ1-2; CDR3: ASSQDRVPGYT
D: TRBD2; V: TRBV11-2; J: TRBJ2-7; CDR3: ASSLGTSGSSYEQY
D: TRBD2; V: TRBV27; J: TRBJ2-2; CDR3: ASSFLRGSTGELF
D: .; V: TRBV7-8; J: TRBJ2-7; CDR3: ASSRVMAVVNEQY
D: .; V: TRBV7-9; J: TRBJ2-5; CDR3: ASSFWTPQETQY
D: .; V: TRBV7-2; J: TRBJ1-5; CDR3: ASSFHQGNQPQH
D: TRBD1; V: TRBV19; J: TRBJ1-2; CDR3: ASTGTARSVNYGYT
D: TRBD1; V: TRBV6-2/TRBV6-3; J: TRBJ1-4; CDR3: ASSYPGTANEKLF
D: .; V: TRBV19; J: TRBJ1-1; CDR3: ASSTNRVLTEAF
D: .; V: TRBV7-2; J: TRBJ2-7; CDR3: ASSRNYDGYEQY
D: .; V: TRBV5-1; J: TRBJ2-7; CDR3: ASSLGGQLYEQY
D: .; V: TRBV7-2; J: TRBJ2-7; CDR3: ASSPGGSRYEQY
D: .; V: TRBV27; J: TRBJ2-7; CDR3: ASSLFGAGGTYEQY
D: TRBD2; V: TRBV28; J: TRBJ2-3; CDR3: ASNKRDTDTQY